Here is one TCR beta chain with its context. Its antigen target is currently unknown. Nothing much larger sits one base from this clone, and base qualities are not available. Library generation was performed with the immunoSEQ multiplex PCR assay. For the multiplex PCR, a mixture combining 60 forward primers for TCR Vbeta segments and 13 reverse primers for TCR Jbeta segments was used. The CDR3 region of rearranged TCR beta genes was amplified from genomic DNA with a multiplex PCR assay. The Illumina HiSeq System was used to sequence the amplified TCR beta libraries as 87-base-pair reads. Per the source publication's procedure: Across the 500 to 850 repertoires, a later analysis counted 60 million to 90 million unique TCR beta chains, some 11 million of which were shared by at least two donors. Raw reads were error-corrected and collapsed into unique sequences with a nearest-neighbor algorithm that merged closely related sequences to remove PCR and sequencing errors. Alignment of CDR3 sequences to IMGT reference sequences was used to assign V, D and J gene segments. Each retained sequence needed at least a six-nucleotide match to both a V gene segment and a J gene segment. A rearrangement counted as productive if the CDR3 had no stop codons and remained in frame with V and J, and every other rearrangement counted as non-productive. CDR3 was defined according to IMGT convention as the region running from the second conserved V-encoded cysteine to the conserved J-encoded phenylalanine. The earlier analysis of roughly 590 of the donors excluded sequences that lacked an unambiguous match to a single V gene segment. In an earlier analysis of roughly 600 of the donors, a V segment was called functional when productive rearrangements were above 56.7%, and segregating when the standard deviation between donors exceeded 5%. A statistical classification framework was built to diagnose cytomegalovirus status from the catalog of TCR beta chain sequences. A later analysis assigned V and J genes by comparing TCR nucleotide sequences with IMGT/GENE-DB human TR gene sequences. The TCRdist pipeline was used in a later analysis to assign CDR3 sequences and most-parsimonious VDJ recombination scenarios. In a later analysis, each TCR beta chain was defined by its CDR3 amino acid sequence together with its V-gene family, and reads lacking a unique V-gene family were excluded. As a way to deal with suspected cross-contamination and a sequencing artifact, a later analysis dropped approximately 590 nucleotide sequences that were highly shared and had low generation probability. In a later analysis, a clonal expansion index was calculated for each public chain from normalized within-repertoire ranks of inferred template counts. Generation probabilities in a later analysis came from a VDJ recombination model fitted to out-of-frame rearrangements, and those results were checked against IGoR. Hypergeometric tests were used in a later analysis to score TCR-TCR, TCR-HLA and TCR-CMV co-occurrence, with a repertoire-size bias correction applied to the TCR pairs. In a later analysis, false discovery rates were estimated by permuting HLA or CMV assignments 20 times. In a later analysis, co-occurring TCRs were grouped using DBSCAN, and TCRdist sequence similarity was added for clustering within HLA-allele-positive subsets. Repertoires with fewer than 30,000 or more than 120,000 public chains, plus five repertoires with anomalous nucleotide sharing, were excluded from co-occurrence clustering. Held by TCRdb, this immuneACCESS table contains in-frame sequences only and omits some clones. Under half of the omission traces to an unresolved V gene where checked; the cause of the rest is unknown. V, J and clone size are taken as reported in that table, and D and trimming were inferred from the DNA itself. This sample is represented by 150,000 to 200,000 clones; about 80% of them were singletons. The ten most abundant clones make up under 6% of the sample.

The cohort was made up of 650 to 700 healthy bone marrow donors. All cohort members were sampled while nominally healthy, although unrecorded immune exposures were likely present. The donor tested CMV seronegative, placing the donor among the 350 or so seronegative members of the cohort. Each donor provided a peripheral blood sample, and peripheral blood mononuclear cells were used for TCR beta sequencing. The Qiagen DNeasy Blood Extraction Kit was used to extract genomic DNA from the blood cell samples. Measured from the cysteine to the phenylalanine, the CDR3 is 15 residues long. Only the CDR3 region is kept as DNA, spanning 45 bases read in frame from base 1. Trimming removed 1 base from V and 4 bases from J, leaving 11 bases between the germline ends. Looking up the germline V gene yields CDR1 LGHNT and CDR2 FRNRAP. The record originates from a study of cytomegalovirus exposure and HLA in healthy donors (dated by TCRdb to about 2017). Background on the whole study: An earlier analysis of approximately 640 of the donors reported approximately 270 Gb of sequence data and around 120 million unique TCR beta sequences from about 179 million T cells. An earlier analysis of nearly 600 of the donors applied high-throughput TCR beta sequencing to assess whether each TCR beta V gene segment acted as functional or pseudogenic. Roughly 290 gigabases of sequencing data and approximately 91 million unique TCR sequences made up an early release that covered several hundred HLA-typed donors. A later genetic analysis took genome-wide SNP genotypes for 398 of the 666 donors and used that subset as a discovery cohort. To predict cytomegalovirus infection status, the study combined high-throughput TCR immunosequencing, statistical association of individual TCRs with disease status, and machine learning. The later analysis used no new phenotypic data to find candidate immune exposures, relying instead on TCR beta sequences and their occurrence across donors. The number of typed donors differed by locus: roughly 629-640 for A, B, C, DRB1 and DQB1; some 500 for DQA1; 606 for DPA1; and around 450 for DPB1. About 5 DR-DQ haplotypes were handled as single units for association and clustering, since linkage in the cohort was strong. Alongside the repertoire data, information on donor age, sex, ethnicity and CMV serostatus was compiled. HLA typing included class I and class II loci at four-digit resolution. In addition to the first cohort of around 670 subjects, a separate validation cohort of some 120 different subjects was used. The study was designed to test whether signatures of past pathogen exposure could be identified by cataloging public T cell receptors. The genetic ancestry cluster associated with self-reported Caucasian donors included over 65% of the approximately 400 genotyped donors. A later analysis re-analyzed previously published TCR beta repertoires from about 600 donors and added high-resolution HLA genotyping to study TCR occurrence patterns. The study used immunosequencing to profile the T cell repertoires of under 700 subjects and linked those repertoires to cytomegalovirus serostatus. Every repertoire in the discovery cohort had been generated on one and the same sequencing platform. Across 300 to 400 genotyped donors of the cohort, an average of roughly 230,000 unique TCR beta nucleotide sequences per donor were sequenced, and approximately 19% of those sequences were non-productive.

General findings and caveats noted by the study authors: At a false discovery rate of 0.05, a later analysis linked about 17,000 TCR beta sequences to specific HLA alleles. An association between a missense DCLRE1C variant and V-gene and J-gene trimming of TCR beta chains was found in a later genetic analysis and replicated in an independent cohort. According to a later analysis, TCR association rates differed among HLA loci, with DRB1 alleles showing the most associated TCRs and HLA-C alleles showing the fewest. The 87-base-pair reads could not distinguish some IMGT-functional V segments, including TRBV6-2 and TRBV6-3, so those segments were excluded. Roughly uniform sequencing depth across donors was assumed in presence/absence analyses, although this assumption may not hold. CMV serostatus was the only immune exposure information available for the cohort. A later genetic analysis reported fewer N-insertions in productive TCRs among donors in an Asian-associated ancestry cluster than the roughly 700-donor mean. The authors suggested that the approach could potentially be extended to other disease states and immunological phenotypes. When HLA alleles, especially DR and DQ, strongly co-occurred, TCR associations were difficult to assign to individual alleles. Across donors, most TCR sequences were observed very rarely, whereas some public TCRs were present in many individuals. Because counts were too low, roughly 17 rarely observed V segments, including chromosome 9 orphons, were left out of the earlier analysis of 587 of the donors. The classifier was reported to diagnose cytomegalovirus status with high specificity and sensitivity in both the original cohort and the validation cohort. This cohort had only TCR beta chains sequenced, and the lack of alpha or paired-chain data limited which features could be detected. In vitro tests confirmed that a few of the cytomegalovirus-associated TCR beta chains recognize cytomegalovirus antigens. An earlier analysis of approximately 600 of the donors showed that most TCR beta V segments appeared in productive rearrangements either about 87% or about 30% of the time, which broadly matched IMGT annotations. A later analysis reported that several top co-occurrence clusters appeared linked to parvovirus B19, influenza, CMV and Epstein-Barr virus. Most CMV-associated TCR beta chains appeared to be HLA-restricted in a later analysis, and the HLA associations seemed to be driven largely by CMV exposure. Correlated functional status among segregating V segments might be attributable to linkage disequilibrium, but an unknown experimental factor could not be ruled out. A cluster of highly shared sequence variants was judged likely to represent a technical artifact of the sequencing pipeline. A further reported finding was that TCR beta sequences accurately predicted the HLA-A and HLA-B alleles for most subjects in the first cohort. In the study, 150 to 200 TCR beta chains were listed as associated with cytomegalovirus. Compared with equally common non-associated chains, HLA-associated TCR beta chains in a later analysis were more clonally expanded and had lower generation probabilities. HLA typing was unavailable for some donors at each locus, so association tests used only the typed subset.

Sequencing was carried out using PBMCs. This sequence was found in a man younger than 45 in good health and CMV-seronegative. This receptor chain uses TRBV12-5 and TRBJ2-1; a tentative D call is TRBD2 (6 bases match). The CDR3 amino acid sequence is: CASGLGSGPYNEQFF. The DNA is TGTGCTAGTGGTTTGGGGAGCGGGCCTTACAATGAGCAGTTCTTC.